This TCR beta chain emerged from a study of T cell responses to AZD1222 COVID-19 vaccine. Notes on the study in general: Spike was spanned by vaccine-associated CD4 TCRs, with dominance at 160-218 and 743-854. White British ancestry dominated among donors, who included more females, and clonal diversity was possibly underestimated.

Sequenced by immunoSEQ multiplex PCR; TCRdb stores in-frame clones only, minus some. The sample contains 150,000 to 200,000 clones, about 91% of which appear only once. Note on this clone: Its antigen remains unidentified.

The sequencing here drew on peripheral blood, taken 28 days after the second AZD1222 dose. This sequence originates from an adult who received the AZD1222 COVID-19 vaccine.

The CDR3 DNA reads TGTGCCAGCAGCTTAGCCGGGACAGACCTCTATGGCTACACCTTC. Its protein is CASSLAGTDLYGYTF. V is TRBV11-2 and J is TRBJ1-2, with 7 nucleotides matching TRBD1. Germline V CDR1 and CDR2: SGHAT, FQNNGV. The CDR3 contains 15 residues. V trimming: 1 base; J trimming: 4 bases; junction bases outside the gene matches: 6.